Listed here are 8 T cell receptor beta chains from one sample, sequenced in a study of T cells in Graves' hyperthyroidism and ophthalmopathy. Regions amplified from RNA transcripts were the TCR beta CDR3 regions. A first-round RT-PCR of the TCR CDR3 used the HTBI primer set. Using its own MiXCR run on the multiplex PCR reads, TCRdb lists one record per CDR3 protein. The data contain around 300,000 distinct CDR3 sequences, 13% of them seen just once; the ten biggest clones take up 7.5% to 8%. Material: blood. The receptors shown here come from a woman under 40 with Graves' hyperthyroidism that later progressed to Graves' ophthalmopathy.

This clonotype showed up many times. The chain carries TRBV20-1 and TRBJ2-1, with D tentatively TRBD2 (7 bases). The CDR3 has 15 amino acids. V was pared by 0 bases and J by 3 bases, with 12 bases between. Germline V gene sequence: CDR1 DFQATT, CDR2 SNEGSKA (reference sequence). This CDR3 reads CSARDGGGVYNEQFF. CDR3 nucleotides: TGCAGTGCTAGAGATGGCGGGGGCGTCTACAATGAGCAGTTCTTC.

This clonotype showed up just a few times. J is TRBJ2-1 and V is TRBV4-1, with 12 positions matching TRBD2. The CDR3 length is 16 residues. In germline, CDR1 is MGHRA, CDR2 YSYEKL. Trimming cost V 0 bases and J 8 bases; bases outside gene matches: 5. The CDR3, as DNA: TGCGCCAGCAGCCAAGAGGGACTAGCGGGTGGAGATGAGCAGTTCTTC. Protein product: CASSQEGLAGGDEQFF.

This clonotype has a count of ten or more. V gene TRBV20-1 combines with J gene TRBJ2-1; 7 bases match TRBD2. Unmatched junction bases numbered 10, after V lost 5 bases and J lost 6 bases. CDR1 and CDR2 (germline): DFQATT, SNEGSKA (reference sequence). This CDR3 is 14 amino acids long. CDR3 sequence reads: CSAQSGEEFNEQFF. Here the CDR3 DNA reads TGCAGTGCTCAGAGCGGGGAGGAATTCAATGAGCAGTTCTTC.

The chain carries TRBV12-3 or TRBV12-4 and TRBJ2-1, with D perhaps TRBD1 (5 bases). This CDR3 region has 13 residues. Deletions cut 10 bases from V and 5 bases from J, with 15 bases between. CDR3 sequence reads: CATQPDKNNEQFF. The CDR3 bases are TGTGCCACCCAGCCGGACAAGAACAATGAGCAGTTCTTC.

This clonotype has ten or more counts. The DNA for the CDR3 is TGTGCCAGTACCGGTGGGGGAGGGCGTCCCGGGGAGCTGTTTTTT. Residues: CASTGGGGRPGELFF. The chain is built from TRBV2 and TRBJ2-2; TRBD2 matches 7 bases. The CDR3 has 15 residues. Germline lookup yields CDR1 SNHLY and CDR2 FYNNEI. Trimming removed 9 bases from V and 6 bases from J; junction bases left unmatched: 13.

In its sample, this clonotype was seen many times. The chain uses TRBV3-1 and TRBJ2-7; no definite D call. Trimming stripped 2 bases from V and 3 bases from J, with 8 bases between. The CDR3 sequence is 13 residues long. In germline, CDR1 is LGHDT, CDR2 YNNKEL (reference sequence). The CDR3 reads CASSQMTFYEQYF. Written as DNA, the CDR3 is TGTGCCAGCAGCCAAATGACCTTCTACGAGCAGTACTTC.

J is TRBJ2-6 and V is TRBV5-1, with D possibly matching TRBD2 (5 bases). The V gene lost 4 bases and the J gene lost 2 bases, with 10 bases spanning the gap. Germline V gives CDR1 SGHRS, CDR2 YFSETQ. The CDR3 runs to 15 residues. Here the CDR3 DNA reads TGCGCCAGCAGCGAAGGGAGAACTGGGGCCAACGTCCTGACTTTC. Its protein is CASSEGRTGANVLTF. The complete variable domain, with remaining parts taken from reference TRBV5-1 and TRBJ2-6, reads KAGVTQTPRYLIKTRGQQVTLSCSPISGHRSVSWYQQTPGQGLQFLFEYFSETQRNKGNFPGRFSGRQFSNSRSEMNVSTLELGDSALYLCASSEGRTGANVLTFGAGSRLTVL.

The sample holds a few counts of this clonotype. The rearrangement links TRBV4-3 to TRBJ1-2, with D unclear. The CDR3 extends over 16 amino acids. Germline V gene sequence: CDR1 LGHNA, CDR2 YSLEER. With 0 bases removed from V and 4 bases from J, the gap between germline ends came to 15 bases. As DNA, the CDR3 is TGCGCCAGCAGCCAAGAAGGGAGGGCGGGAGGCTATGGCTACACCTTC. Translation: CASSQEGRAGGYGYTF.